The rows below give T cell receptor beta chains drawn from one sample of a study of blood T cell repertoires in COVID-19. Assay used: immunoSEQ multiplex PCR; TCRdb lists only in-frame clones, some missing. The top ten hold less than 2% of the sample, which has about 300,000 clones, around nine tenths seen once. The sample comprised peripheral blood. The receptors shown here come from a woman younger than 45 with COVID-19, enrolled during active disease. Both conserved end residues are part of each CDR3. Each record gives: V gene, D gene, J gene, clone size, CDR3 DNA, CDR3 protein. D genes are given only for firm matches. The size entry is marked missing in some rows and otherwise reads once, few, many or a size class.

V: TRBV9; D: .; J: TRBJ1-2; size: .; DNA: TGTGCCAGCAGCGCCAGTGGCGGGGGCGTCTATGGCTACACCTTC; CDR3: CASSASGGGVYGYTF
V: TRBV5-4; D: TRBD1; J: TRBJ1-6; size: .; DNA: TGTGCCAGCAGCCCTCGGACAGGGCGAGAGTCACCCCTCCACTTT; CDR3: CASSPRTGRESPLHF
V: TRBV15; D: TRBD1; J: TRBJ2-7; size: .; DNA: TGTGCCACCAGCAGGGGACAGGATAAGCAGTACTTC; CDR3: CATSRGQDKQYF
V: TRBV19; D: TRBD1; J: TRBJ1-5; size: .; DNA: TGTGCCAGTAGTACCCCGGGACAGAATCAGCCCCAGCATTTT; CDR3: CASSTPGQNQPQHF
V: TRBV24-1; D: .; J: TRBJ2-7; size: .; DNA: TGTGCCACCAGTGGACTGGGGCTACTCTACTACGAGCAGTACTTC; CDR3: CATSGLGLLYYEQYF
V: TRBV6-5; D: .; J: TRBJ2-1; size: .; DNA: TGTGCCAGCAGTCGCGGGTATGAGCAGTTCTTC; CDR3: CASSRGYEQFF
V: TRBV6-2/TRBV6-3; D: TRBD1; J: TRBJ1-1; size: .; DNA: TGTGCCAGCAGTTCCCACGGGGACAGGTACACTGAAGCTTTCTTT; CDR3: CASSSHGDRYTEAFF
V: TRBV4-2; D: TRBD1; J: TRBJ1-5; size: .; DNA: TGTGCCAGCAGCCAAGCCGGGACAGGTCGCAATCAGCCCCAGCATTTT; CDR3: CASSQAGTGRNQPQHF
V: TRBV11-3; D: .; J: TRBJ2-4; size: .; DNA: TGTGCCAGCAGCCTCGGGGGGCGTGGCATTCAGTACTTC; CDR3: CASSLGGRGIQYF
V: TRBV9; D: .; J: TRBJ2-1; size: .; DNA: TGTGCCAGCAGCGTGGACTTGCAAACCTACAATGAGCAGTTCTTC; CDR3: CASSVDLQTYNEQFF
V: TRBV5-5; D: .; J: TRBJ2-1; size: few; DNA: TGTGCCAGTAACCCGAGTGGAGGGGGCGCAGGCACGCAGTTCTTC; CDR3: CASNPSGGGAGTQFF
V: TRBV6-1; D: .; J: TRBJ1-5; size: many; DNA: TGTGCCAGCAGTGAATTCGGCAGGATCAATCAGCCCCAGCATTTT; CDR3: CASSEFGRINQPQHF
V: TRBV6-2/TRBV6-3; D: TRBD2; J: TRBJ2-3; size: .; DNA: TGTGCCAGCAGTCCGACTAGCGGGAGCACAGATACGCAGTATTTT; CDR3: CASSPTSGSTDTQYF
V: TRBV2; D: .; J: TRBJ1-1; size: .; DNA: TGTGCCAGCAGAAGCTTCCGGAACACTGAAGCTTTCTTT; CDR3: CASRSFRNTEAFF
V: TRBV7-9; D: .; J: TRBJ1-4; size: .; DNA: TGTGCCAGCAGCTTAGAGGCAGGAACGGCAACTAATGAAAAACTGTTTTTT; CDR3: CASSLEAGTATNEKLFF
V: TRBV15; D: TRBD1; J: TRBJ1-4; size: .; DNA: TGTGCCACCAGCAGACCCGGGACAGGGGAGGAAAAACTGTTTTTT; CDR3: CATSRPGTGEEKLFF
V: TRBV19; D: TRBD2; J: TRBJ2-1; size: .; DNA: TGTGCCAGTAGTTTACGGGGGGGCCGTTACAATGAGCAGTTCTTC; CDR3: CASSLRGGRYNEQFF
V: TRBV12-3/TRBV12-4; D: .; J: TRBJ2-7; size: .; DNA: TGTGCCAGCAGTTTTAACGGCGAGCAGTACTTC; CDR3: CASSFNGEQYF
V: TRBV5-1; D: .; J: TRBJ1-6; size: once; DNA: TGCGCCAGCAGCCAACTTGATAGGGGGAACTCACCCCTCCACTTT; CDR3: CASSQLDRGNSPLHF
V: TRBV14; D: .; J: TRBJ2-5; size: .; DNA: TGTGCCAGCAGCCAAGCCGGGGGACAGGAGACCCAGTACTTC; CDR3: CASSQAGGQETQYF
V: TRBV5-3; D: .; J: TRBJ1-2; size: .; DNA: TGTGCCAGTCCGGGGTGCGGCTACACCTTC; CDR3: CASPGCGYTF
V: TRBV10-2; D: .; J: TRBJ1-6; size: .; DNA: TGCGCCAGCTCGGGCCTGCGGTCGGGGCTCCACTTT; CDR3: CASSGLRSGLHF
V: TRBV2; D: .; J: TRBJ2-7; size: .; DNA: TGTGCCAGCAGTGACGGGTACGAGCAGTACTTC; CDR3: CASSDGYEQYF
V: TRBV5-4; D: TRBD2; J: TRBJ2-3; size: .; DNA: TGTGCCAGCAGCGAAGCTAGCGGGGGGGCAGGAGATACGCAGTATTTT; CDR3: CASSEASGGAGDTQYF
V: TRBV7-2; D: .; J: TRBJ1-1; size: few; DNA: TGTGCCAGCAGCTTATCCGCCTCCGGGACGGGGGATCGTTTTGGCGTTTTCTTT; CDR3: CASSLSASGTGDRFGVFF
V: TRBV7-3; D: .; J: TRBJ2-1; size: once; DNA: TGTGCCAGGCTAAATGAGCAGTTCTTC; CDR3: CARLNEQFF